This entry lists 28 T cell receptor beta chains sequenced from one sample in a study of blood T cell repertoires in COVID-19 (dated by TCRdb to between 2020 and 2021). Library creation used the immunoSEQ multiplex PCR assay. Here the immuneACCESS table is served through TCRdb, limited to in-frame sequences with V and J called. Missing clones are a known gap in these copies; in checked studies unresolved V genes cover under half, and the rest lacks a known reason. The sample table shows a few hundred thousand clones, and approximately 90% are seen once. The ten largest clones add up to 8% to 9% of the sample. The sample comprised PBMCs or T cells enriched from blood (not recorded which). All receptors come from a woman aged 18-35 years who had recovered from COVID-19.

The chain is built from TRBV5-6 and TRBJ1-1; D is undetermined. The CDR3 is 13 residues long. Germline values: CDR1 SGHDT, CDR2 YYEEEE. The V gene lost 3 bases and the J gene lost 5 bases, with 11 bases spanning the gap. In DNA form, the CDR3 reads TGTGCCAGCAGCTCCCCCGGGAGTACTGAAGCTTTCTTT. Its translation is CASSSPGSTEAFF.

This sequence joins TRBV11-2 and TRBJ2-5; D not resolved. Germline lookup yields CDR1 SGHAT and CDR2 FQNNGV. This CDR3 is built from 15 residues. Trimming took off 2 bases at V and 2 bases at J, with 12 bases between the two ends. Here the CDR3 DNA reads TGTGCCAGCAGCTTATCCGGGTATATACAAGAGACCCAGTACTTC. Translating it yields CASSLSGYIQETQYF.

This chain links TRBV29-1 with TRBJ2-1; 7 nucleotides line up with TRBD1. The ends lost 5 bases at V and 7 bases at J; junction bases unmatched: 8. CDR1 SQVTM and CDR2 ANQGSEA come from the germline V gene. CDR3 length: 13 residues. In DNA form, the CDR3 reads TGCAGCGTTATCCGGACAGGCGAGAATGAGCAGTTCTTC. Its translation: CSVIRTGENEQFF.

The chain carries TRBV6-9 and TRBJ2-1; D might be TRBD2 (7 bases). Germline CDR1 MNHGY, CDR2 SVAAGI. Deletions cut 4 bases from V and 7 bases from J, with 20 bases between. This CDR3 has 16 residues. CDR3 protein: CASSSFGGGPRNEQFF. The CDR3 DNA reads TGTGCCAGCAGTTCTTTTGGGGGGGGGCCACGGAATGAGCAGTTCTTC.

This clone appeared a single time. The chain couples TRBV28 to TRBJ1-1; 7 bases map to TRBD1. The V gene end was trimmed by 3 bases and the J gene end by 0 bases; junction bases not matched to a gene: 1. The germline V gene has CDR1 MDHEN and CDR2 SYDVKM. This CDR3 region has 14 residues. CDR3 in amino acids: CASSFQGVNTEAFF. In nucleotides, the CDR3 is TGTGCCAGCAGTTTCCAGGGGGTGAACACTGAAGCTTTCTTT. Combining the CDR3 with reference TRBV28 and TRBJ1-1 gives the whole variable domain DVKVTQSSRYLVKRTGEKVFLECVQDMDHENMFWYRQDPGLGLRLIYFSYDVKMKEKGDIPEGYSVSREKKERFSLILESASTNQTSMYLCASSFQGVNTEAFFGQGTRLTVV.

CDR3 nucleotides: TGTGCCAGCGCGGGGACAGGGCAAGAAAAACTGTTTTTT. Translated: CASAGTGQEKLFF. The chain couples TRBV2 to TRBJ1-4, with 9 bases fitting TRBD1. This CDR3 has 13 amino acids. V was pared by 8 bases and J by 8 bases, with 6 bases of the junction left unmatched. Germline V CDR1 and CDR2: SNHLY, FYNNEI.

This clone was counted a few times. The chain couples TRBV5-4 to TRBJ1-3; tentatively, D is TRBD1 (5 bases). The length of the CDR3 is 15 residues. In germline, CDR1 is SGHNT, CDR2 YYREEE (reference sequence). Trimming cost V 7 bases and J 2 bases, with 16 bases left between them. The CDR3: CASPDMSRTGNTIYF. CDR3 in DNA: TGTGCCAGCCCGGACATGTCTAGGACTGGAAACACCATATATTTT.

The DNA of the CDR3 is TGTGCCCTCCGACAGACGGCTAACTATGGCTACACCTTC. Translated, it gives CALRQTANYGYTF. The chain couples TRBV7-2 to TRBJ1-2; a weak D match, TRBD1 (5 bases). This CDR3 is 13 amino acids long. Trimming removed 11 bases at V and 0 bases at J, with 13 bases between. In germline, CDR1 is SGHTA, CDR2 FQGNSA.

This clone was detected only once. The chain employs TRBV28 and TRBJ1-2; maybe TRBD1 (5 bases). The V end was cut by 5 bases, the J end by 10 bases, with 8 bases between. The V gene's germline CDR1 is MDHEN and CDR2 SYDVKM. The CDR3 runs to 10 residues. CDR3 sequence: CASSHRFYTF. The CDR3 DNA follows: TGTGCCAGCAGTCACAGGTTCTACACCTTC.

This clone was detected only a few times. This chain connects TRBV7-2 to TRBJ2-2, with a tentative D call TRBD1 (6 bases). The CDR3 has 13 amino acids. Trimming took 10 bases from V and 0 from J, leaving 9 bases between them. The germline V gene has CDR1 SGHTA and CDR2 FQGNSA. In nucleotides, the CDR3 is TGTGCCATCGAGGGGGCGAACACCGGGGAGCTGTTTTTT. The encoded protein is CAIEGANTGELFF.

This clone was picked up one time. The gene calls are TRBV11-2 and TRBJ1-5; the D gene is possibly TRBD1 (5 bases). This CDR3 region has 13 residues. The V gene's germline CDR1 is SGHAT and CDR2 FQNNGV. The V and J ends lost 3 bases and 5 bases respectively, with 8 bases between them. The CDR3 spells CASSFEQDQPQHF. The CDR3 DNA sequence: TGTGCCAGCAGCTTTGAACAGGATCAGCCCCAGCATTTT.

The chain is built from TRBV3-1 (or the pseudogene TRBV3-2) and TRBJ2-2; unclear D gene. The V gene lost 4 bases and the J gene lost 4 bases, with 13 bases spanning the gap. Germline V gives CDR1 LGHDT, CDR2 YNNKEL (reference sequence). The CDR3 is 15 amino acids. The CDR3 DNA follows: TGTGCCAGCAGCCCAACGACGCCGGGCACCGGGGAGCTGTTTTTT. Protein sequence: CASSPTTPGTGELFF.

The chain is built from TRBV7-3 and TRBJ2-1, with 9 bases matching TRBD1. From germline, CDR1 is SGHTA and CDR2 FQGTGA. Losses at the gene ends were 3 bases for V and 1 base for J; bases not matched to a gene: 4. The CDR3 has 16 amino acids. The CDR3, as DNA: TGTGCCAGCAGCTTGACAGGGGGAGCATCCTACAATGAGCAGTTCTTC. Encoded protein: CASSLTGGASYNEQFF.

This rearrangement joins TRBV28 to TRBJ2-1; TRBD1 matches 9 bases. Germline V gives CDR1 MDHEN, CDR2 SYDVKM. V shed 8 bases and J 4 bases; nucleotides not matched to a gene: 9. The CDR3 runs to 15 residues. The CDR3 DNA follows: TGTGCCAGCGGAGGGACAGGGTCCTCGTACAATGAGCAGTTCTTC. It encodes CASGGTGSSYNEQFF.

The chain combines TRBV30 with TRBJ1-3; no clear D. From germline, CDR1 is GTSNPN and CDR2 SVGIG (reference sequence). The V end was cut by 3 bases, the J end by 0 bases, with 9 bases between. The CDR3 covers 14 residues. In nucleotides, the CDR3 is TGTGCCTGGAGGTGGCGGCACTCTGGAAACACCATATATTTT. Translation: CAWRWRHSGNTIYF.

The chain employs TRBV19 and TRBJ2-2; D may be TRBD2 (5 bases). The CDR3 contains 14 residues. CDR1 and CDR2 (germline): LNHDA, SQIVND (reference sequence). V was trimmed by 8 bases and J by 0 bases, leaving 10 bases between them. CDR3 protein: CASGSPSNTGELFF. The CDR3 bases are TGTGCCAGTGGGAGCCCGTCGAACACCGGGGAGCTGTTTTTT.

This chain joins TRBV4-1 and TRBJ1-1; 9 bases line up with TRBD1. Germline CDR1 and CDR2: MGHRA and YSYEKL. V shed 0 bases, J shed 7 bases, and the junction held 12 bases outside the gene matches. The CDR3 is 17 amino acids. The CDR3 loop is CASSQDVGTGTVGEAFF. As DNA, the CDR3 is TGCGCCAGCAGCCAAGATGTTGGGACAGGGACGGTCGGTGAAGCTTTCTTT.

V is TRBV7-2 and J is TRBJ1-5; no definite D call. Germline V gene data show CDR1 as SGHTA and CDR2 as FQGNSA. The germline V and J ends were trimmed by 0 bases and 1 base, with 10 bases remaining between them. This CDR3 is 16 amino acids long. The CDR3 DNA is TGTGCCAGCAGCTTAGCGAGCCGAGGGAGCAATCAGCCCCAGCATTTT. The encoded protein is CASSLASRGSNQPQHF.

V usage is TRBV27 and J usage is TRBJ1-2; a possible D gene is TRBD1 (6 bases). This CDR3 comprises 16 residues. The germline CDR1 and CDR2 sequences are MNHEY and SMNVEV (reference sequence). Between the trimmed V and J ends, which lost 5 bases and 2 bases, there was a span of 18 bases. The CDR3 region has the DNA TGTGCCAGCAGTCATGCAGGGGCTCTCGGAAACTATGGCTACACCTTC. Protein: CASSHAGALGNYGYTF.

This clone was seen only a few times. Other DNA sequences of this sample code for an identical CDR3. J is TRBJ1-2 and V is TRBV28, with a tentative D call TRBD1 (6 bases). This CDR3 spans 13 amino acids. V gave up 3 bases and J gave up 5 bases, with 10 bases separating them. Germline loops: CDR1 MDHEN, CDR2 SYDVKM. CDR3 residues: CASSLGGGYGYTF. The CDR3 DNA reads TGTGCCAGCAGTTTGGGAGGGGGGTATGGCTACACCTTC.

The genes are TRBV19 and TRBJ2-7; 12 nucleotides line up with TRBD2. The CDR3 is made up of 17 amino acids. The V gene's germline CDR1 is LNHDA and CDR2 SQIVND (reference sequence). Trimming removed 4 bases from V and 4 bases from J; junction bases left unmatched: 11. The CDR3 spells CASSRTTTSGSRYEQYF. The CDR3 DNA reads TGTGCCAGTAGTAGGACGACGACTAGCGGGAGTAGGTACGAGCAGTACTTC.

V gene TRBV3-1 (or the pseudogene TRBV3-2) combines with J gene TRBJ1-6, with TRBD1 matching over 12 bases. V shed 4 bases and J 13 bases; nucleotides not matched to a gene: 17. The germline V gene encodes CDR1 LGHDT and CDR2 YNNKEL (reference sequence). This CDR3 has 18 amino acids. CDR3 nucleotide sequence: TGTGCCAGCAGCCTCCGCCGGGACAGGGGGCGACTCCCTTCCCCCCTCCACTTT. Residues: CASSLRRDRGRLPSPLHF.

The chain carries TRBV5-5 and TRBJ1-1; D might be TRBD1 (6 bases). Germline V gives CDR1 SGHKS, CDR2 YYEKEE (reference sequence). The CDR3 is made up of 15 amino acids. V was shortened by 4 bases and J by 11 bases, with 24 bases between the two germline ends. The DNA of the CDR3 is TGTGCCAGCAGCCCCCCAGCAGGGGCTAGCGGTGCGGCTTTCTTT. This gives the protein CASSPPAGASGAAFF.

This clone was counted a single time. The chain joins TRBV4-2 to TRBJ1-6; no definite D call. CDR3 length: 14 amino acids. The germline gives CDR1 LGHNA, CDR2 YNFKEQ. Trimming removed 4 bases at V and 10 bases at J, with 14 bases between. Here the CDR3 DNA reads TGTGCCAGCAGCCCCAGACCTCACGGGTCACCCCTCCACTTT. As protein: CASSPRPHGSPLHF.

The table lists this clone with a count of one. V gene TRBV27 combines with J gene TRBJ2-7; TRBD1 might be the D (6 bases). The CDR3 runs 15 residues. V dropped 0 bases and J dropped 0 bases, with 9 bases sitting between them. Looked up from germline, CDR1 is MNHEY and CDR2 is SMNVEV (reference sequence). The DNA of the CDR3 is TGTGCCAGCAGTTTATCGGGGGCCCACTCCTACGAGCAGTACTTC. Protein: CASSLSGAHSYEQYF.

The chain links TRBV27 to TRBJ1-2, with a possible D match to TRBD1 (6 bases). V was trimmed by 5 bases and J by 4 bases, leaving 14 bases between them. Germline CDR1 reads MNHEY; CDR2 reads SMNVEV (reference sequence). The CDR3 sequence is 14 residues long. The CDR3 here is CASSPQDSVYGYTF. The CDR3 nucleotides are TGTGCCAGCAGTCCCCAGGACAGCGTCTATGGCTACACCTTC.

The genes are TRBV28 and TRBJ1-5; D is possibly TRBD1 (5 bases). The germline gives CDR1 MDHEN, CDR2 SYDVKM. V was pared by 5 bases and J by 5 bases, with 13 bases between. CDR3 length: 14 residues. The CDR3 here is CASSAGEVYQPQHF. The CDR3 DNA reads TGTGCCAGCAGTGCGGGGGAGGTCTATCAGCCCCAGCATTTT.

This clone was picked up one time. CDR3 sequence reads: CASSVAGTSEFNEQFF. CDR3 DNA: TGTGCCAGCAGCGTAGCTGGGACTAGCGAATTCAATGAGCAGTTCTTC. This chain joins TRBV9 and TRBJ2-1, with 10 bases fitting TRBD2. The CDR3 contains 16 residues. Trimming at V came to 0 bases and at J to 6 bases, leaving 6 bases not matched to a gene. CDR1 and CDR2 (germline): SGDLS, YYNGEE.